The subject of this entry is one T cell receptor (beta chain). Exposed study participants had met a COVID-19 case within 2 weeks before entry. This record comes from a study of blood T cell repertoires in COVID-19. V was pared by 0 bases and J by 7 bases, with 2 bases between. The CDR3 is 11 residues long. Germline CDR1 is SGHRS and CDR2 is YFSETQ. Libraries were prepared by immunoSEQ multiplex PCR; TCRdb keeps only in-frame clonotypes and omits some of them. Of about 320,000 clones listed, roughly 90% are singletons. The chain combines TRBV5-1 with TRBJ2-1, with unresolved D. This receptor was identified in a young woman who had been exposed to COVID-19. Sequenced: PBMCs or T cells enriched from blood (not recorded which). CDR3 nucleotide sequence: TGCGCCAGCAGCTTGGCGAATGAGCAGTTCTTC. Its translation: CASSLANEQFF.